The present entry profiles one T cell receptor (beta chain) with its context. The data were produced by immunoSEQ multiplex PCR, yet TCRdb's version contains in-frame clones alone and is incomplete. This sample carries over 350,000 clones, around 86% of them seen once, and the ten largest clones take 1.4% to 1.5%. V lost 8 bases and J 2 bases, leaving 12 bases between the germline ends. There are 13 residues in the CDR3. The germline V gene encodes CDR1 ENHRY and CDR2 SYGVKD. The sample comes from a study of blood T cell repertoires in COVID-19. Looking at the study overall: COVID-19 samples, acute and convalescent, were from the United States, Italy and Spain.

Material: peripheral blood. This chain joins TRBV10-3 and TRBJ2-5; the D gene is possibly TRBD2 (5 bases). The receptor comes from a woman under 40 with active or convalescent COVID-19. DNA for the CDR3: TGTGCCATCGAGGACGGGAAGCAAGAGACCCAGTACTTC. Its protein product is CAIEDGKQETQYF.